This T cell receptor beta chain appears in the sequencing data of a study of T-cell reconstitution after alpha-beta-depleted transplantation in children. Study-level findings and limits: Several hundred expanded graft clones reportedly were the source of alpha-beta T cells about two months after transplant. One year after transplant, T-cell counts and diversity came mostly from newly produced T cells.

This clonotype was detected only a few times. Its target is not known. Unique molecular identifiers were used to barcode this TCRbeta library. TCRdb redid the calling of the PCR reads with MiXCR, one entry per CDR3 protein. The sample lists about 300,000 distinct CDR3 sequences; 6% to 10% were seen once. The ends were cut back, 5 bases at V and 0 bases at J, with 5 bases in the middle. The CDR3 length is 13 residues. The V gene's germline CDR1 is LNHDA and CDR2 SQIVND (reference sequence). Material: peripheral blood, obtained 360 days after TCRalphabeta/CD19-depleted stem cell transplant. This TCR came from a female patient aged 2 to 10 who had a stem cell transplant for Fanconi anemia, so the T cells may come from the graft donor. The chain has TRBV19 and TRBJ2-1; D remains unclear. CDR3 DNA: TGTGCCAGTAGTCAGAACTCCTACAATGAGCAGTTCTTC. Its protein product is CASSQNSYNEQFF. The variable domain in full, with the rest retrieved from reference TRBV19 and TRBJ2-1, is DGGITQSPKYLFRKEGQNVTLSCEQNLNHDAMYWYRQDPGQGLRLIYYSQIVNDFQKGDIAEGYSVSREKKESFPLTVTSAQKNPTAFYLCASSQNSYNEQFFGPGTRLTVL.